Following are 23 T cell receptor beta chains from one sample sequenced in a study of CXCR3-negative and CXCR3-positive naive CD8 T cells. Carrying UMI labels, the TRB cDNA libraries were prepared through 5' RACE. TCRdb reprocessed the 5' RACE reads, with one entry per CDR3 protein and no DNA. This listing includes 130,000 or so distinct CDR3 sequences. The source material was naive CXCR3- CD8+ T cells from blood. Subset defined: CD45RO-CCR7+CD27+CD95- naive CD8+ T cells lacking CXCR3 (TNR3-). The receptor source for this set is a human donor in good health. Some clones in this sample may be carry-over from other donors' samples.

CDR3 sequence reads: CATSRDGNDYEQYF. The gene calls are TRBV15 and TRBJ2-7. The CDR3 runs 14 residues. Looked up from germline, CDR1 is LNHNV and CDR2 is YYDKDF (reference sequence).

The CDR3: CASSLFTGSSYEQYF. The gene calls are TRBV28 and TRBJ2-7. Germline assignment: CDR1 MDHEN and CDR2 SYDVKM. This CDR3 is 15 amino acids long.

The chain carries TRBV3-1 and TRBJ2-7; TCRdb lists TRBD2, though no DNA is available to test this call. This CDR3 comprises 16 residues. Looked up from germline, CDR1 is LGHDT and CDR2 is YNNKEL (reference sequence). The CDR3 sequence is CASSQDHLGLSYEQYF.

The chain links TRBV27 to TRBJ2-7; TCRdb lists TRBD1, though no DNA is available to test this call. The CDR3 sequence is 14 residues long. CDR1 and CDR2 from the germline V gene are MNHEY and SMNVEV (reference sequence). This CDR3 reads CASAERGPTYEQYF.

CDR3 sequence reads: CATSRLNSPLHF. V usage is TRBV15 and J usage is TRBJ1-6. The germline V gene has CDR1 LNHNV and CDR2 YYDKDF (reference sequence). This CDR3 contains 12 residues.

This sequence joins TRBV15 and TRBJ2-7; without DNA, the TCRdb call of TRBD2 cannot be checked. Per germline, CDR1 LNHNV and CDR2 YYDKDF (reference sequence). The CDR3 runs to 15 residues. CDR3 loop: CATSRDVRGGYEQYF.

The chain links TRBV18 to TRBJ2-7; as DNA is missing, the TRBD1 call by TCRdb cannot be tested. Germline V lookup: CDR1 KGHSH, CDR2 LQKENI. The CDR3 contains 14 residues. The CDR3 spells CASSQGAGEYEQYF.

The rearrangement links TRBV6-6 to TRBJ2-7; absent DNA, TCRdb's TRBD1 call cannot be checked. The CDR3 contains 14 residues. Germline V lookup: CDR1 MNHNY, CDR2 SVGAGI (reference sequence). CDR3: CASSPWGGSYEQYF.

The chain uses TRBV4-1 and TRBJ2-1; as DNA is missing, the TRBD2 call by TCRdb cannot be tested. This CDR3 region has 16 residues. Germline assignment: CDR1 MGHRA and CDR2 YSYEKL. This chain's CDR3 is CASSQAQIVPGDEQFF.

The V and J genes are TRBV29-1 and TRBJ2-5. This CDR3 is 12 amino acids long. Looked up from germline, CDR1 is SQVTM and CDR2 is ANQGSEA. CDR3 loop: CSVEVGKETQYF.

The V gene is TRBV3-1, the J gene TRBJ2-1. The germline gives CDR1 LGHDT, CDR2 YNNKEL (reference sequence). CDR3 length equals 16 residues. CDR3 region: CASSQDIDSRYNEQFF.

V and J are TRBV15 and TRBJ1-5; the D call from TCRdb, TRBD1, cannot be confirmed without DNA. The CDR3 consists of 13 residues. Germline lookup yields CDR1 LNHNV and CDR2 YYDKDF (reference sequence). CDR3 loop: CATSRSGDQPQHF.

The rearrangement uses TRBV11-2 and TRBJ2-2; TCRdb indicates TRBD1, and absent DNA this call remains unverified. The CDR3 is 14 residues long. CDR1 SGHAT and CDR2 FQNNGV come from the germline V gene. The CDR3 reads CASSGTGNTGELFF.

The chain links TRBV7-8 to TRBJ1-2; there is no DNA to check the TCRdb D call of TRBD1. Germline V gene data show CDR1 as SGHVS and CDR2 as FQNEAQ. This CDR3 has 15 amino acids. CDR3 sequence reads: CASLQTGQGWYGYTF.

The V call is TRBV7-2, the J call TRBJ2-5; TCRdb lists TRBD1, though no DNA is available to test this call. Germline values: CDR1 SGHTA, CDR2 FQGNSA. This CDR3 is 15 amino acids long. CDR3: CATRPGTDQQETQYF.

The V call is TRBV27, the J call TRBJ2-1; the TRBD1 assignment by TCRdb is unverifiable without DNA. This CDR3 contains 13 residues. The germline gives CDR1 MNHEY, CDR2 SMNVEV (reference sequence). CDR3 in amino acids: CASSLRGGNEQFF.

The gene calls are TRBV12-3 or TRBV12-4 and TRBJ2-7; TCRdb returns TRBD2, unconfirmable since there is no DNA. The CDR3 is 14 residues long. CDR3 region: CASSLLAGRYKQYF.

The chain employs TRBV7-7 and TRBJ2-2; TCRdb outputs TRBD1, but without DNA this stays unchecked. This CDR3 region has 15 residues. Germline V gene sequence: CDR1 SSHAT, CDR2 FNYEAQ (reference sequence). The CDR3 here is CASSLGEWSTGELFF.

The rearrangement joins TRBV7-3 to TRBJ1-1. The germline CDR1 and CDR2 sequences are SGHTA and FQGTGA. This CDR3 has 13 amino acids. The CDR3 protein is CASSLNIYTEAFF.

The chain carries TRBV20-1 and TRBJ2-1. CDR1 DFQATT and CDR2 SNEGSKA come from the germline V gene (reference sequence). The CDR3 consists of 13 residues. This CDR3 reads CSARDLNYNEQFF.

V and J are TRBV11-2 and TRBJ2-3. Germline V gene sequence: CDR1 SGHAT, CDR2 FQNNGV. CDR3 length: 13 residues. The CDR3 here is CASSRTSTDTQYF.

The V gene is TRBV7-9, the J gene TRBJ2-7; TCRdb calls TRBD1, which cannot be checked without DNA. Germline CDR1 reads SEHNR; CDR2 reads FQNEAQ (reference sequence). This CDR3 is 13 amino acids long. This chain's CDR3 is CASSFPGSYEQYF.

This rearrangement joins TRBV28 to TRBJ1-5. Germline-derived CDR1 and CDR2 are MDHEN and SYDVKM. This CDR3 is 13 amino acids long. The CDR3 reads CASSWGGNQPQHF.